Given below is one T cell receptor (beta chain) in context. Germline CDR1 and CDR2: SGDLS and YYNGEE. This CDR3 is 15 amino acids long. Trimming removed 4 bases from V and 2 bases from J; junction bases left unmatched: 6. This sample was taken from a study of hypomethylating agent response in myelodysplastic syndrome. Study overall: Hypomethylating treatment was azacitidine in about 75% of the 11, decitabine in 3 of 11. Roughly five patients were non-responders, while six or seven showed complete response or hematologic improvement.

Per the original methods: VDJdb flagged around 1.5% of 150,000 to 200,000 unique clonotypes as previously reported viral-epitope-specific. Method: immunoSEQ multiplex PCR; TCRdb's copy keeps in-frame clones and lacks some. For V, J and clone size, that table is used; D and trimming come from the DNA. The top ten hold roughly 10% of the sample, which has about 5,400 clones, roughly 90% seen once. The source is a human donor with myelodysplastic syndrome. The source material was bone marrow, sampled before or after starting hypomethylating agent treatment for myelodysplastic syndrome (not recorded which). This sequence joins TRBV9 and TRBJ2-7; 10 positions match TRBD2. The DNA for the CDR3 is TGTGCCAGCAGCCCCTGGACTAGCGGTACCTACGAGCAGTACTTC. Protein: CASSPWTSGTYEQYF. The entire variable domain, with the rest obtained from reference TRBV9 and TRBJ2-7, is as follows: DSGVTQTPKHLITATGQRVTLRCSPRSGDLSVYWYQQSLDQGLQFLIQYYNGEERAKGNILERFSAQQFPDLHSELNLSSLELGDSALYFCASSPWTSGTYEQYFGPGTRLTVT.